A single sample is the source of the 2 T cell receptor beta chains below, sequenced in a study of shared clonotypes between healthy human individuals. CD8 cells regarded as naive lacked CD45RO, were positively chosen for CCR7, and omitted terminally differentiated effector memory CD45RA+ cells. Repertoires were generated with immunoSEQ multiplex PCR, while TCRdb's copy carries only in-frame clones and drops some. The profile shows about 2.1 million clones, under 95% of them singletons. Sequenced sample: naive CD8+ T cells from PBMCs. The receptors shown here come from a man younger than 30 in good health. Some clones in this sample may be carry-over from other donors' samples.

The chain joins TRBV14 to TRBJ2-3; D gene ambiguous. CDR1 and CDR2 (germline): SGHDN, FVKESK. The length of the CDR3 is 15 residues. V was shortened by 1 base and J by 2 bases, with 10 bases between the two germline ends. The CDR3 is CASSQAGRYTDTQYF. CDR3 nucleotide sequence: TGTGCCAGCAGCCAAGCCGGCAGATACACAGATACGCAGTATTTT.

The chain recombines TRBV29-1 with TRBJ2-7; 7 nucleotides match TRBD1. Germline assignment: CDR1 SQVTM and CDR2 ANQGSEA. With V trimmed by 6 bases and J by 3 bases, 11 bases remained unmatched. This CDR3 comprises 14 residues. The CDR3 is CSVAPGQSNYEQYF. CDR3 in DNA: TGCAGCGTCGCCCCGGGACAGTCGAACTACGAGCAGTACTTC.